This TCR beta chain appears in the sequencing data of a study of T-cell reconstitution after alpha-beta-depleted transplantation in children. General study results and limits: T-cell numbers and diversity one year post-transplant derived largely from freshly generated T cells. Reportedly, roughly two months post-transplant, alpha-beta T cells arose from several hundred expanded graft clones. From surviving recipient T cells and thymic progenitors came the high day-60 TCRbeta diversity observed in some patients.

Unique molecular identifiers were incorporated into the prepared TCRbeta library. TCRdb itself ran the PCR reads through MiXCR, one entry per CDR3 protein. The sample consists of about 490,000 distinct CDR3 sequences, about 10% of them appearing once. Germline CDR1 and CDR2: KGHDR and SFDVKD. V lost 7 bases and J lost 4; bases outside the gene matches: 14. This CDR3 comprises 16 residues. Many counts were recorded for this clonotype. Its antigen is undetermined. The receptor's source is a child under 10 years old with inherited bone marrow failure, due to receive a stem cell transplant. The chain is built from TRBV24-1 and TRBJ2-5; 7 bases are a match to TRBD1. Sequenced here: PBMCs, sampled before TCRalphabeta/CD19-depleted stem cell transplant. The CDR3 DNA follows: TGTGCCACCAGATGGGGTCTCCAGGGGGTTGGAGAGACCCAGTACTTC. It is translated as CATRWGLQGVGETQYF.